This T cell receptor beta chain was found in a study of human T cells and chemical hapten exposure. Trimming stripped 0 bases from V and 0 bases from J, with 4 bases between. Germline V gene data show CDR1 as SGHTA and CDR2 as FQGNSA. This CDR3 has 14 amino acids. The time point is: patch test 2, 6 weeks after DPC sensitization. Treatment defined: therapeutic diphenylcyclopropenone sensitization with weekly scalp DPC. TCRdb reprocessed the RACE reads with MiXCR, giving one entry per CDR3 protein. The sample has about 140,000 distinct CDR3 sequences; about 11% are singletons. The source is a woman in her forties or fifties with alopecia areata. Some clones in this sample may be carry-over from other donors' samples. V gene TRBV7-2 combines with J gene TRBJ2-3; no clear D. The sample was whole blood, taken in connection with sensitization to the hapten diphenylcyclopropenone (DPC). This CDR3 is CASSLAKSTDTQYF. CDR3 bases: TGTGCCAGCAGCTTAGCGAAAAGCACAGATACGCAGTATTTT.